This T cell receptor beta chain was sequenced in a study of blood T cells in healthy people across ages. This clonotype was found a few times. A second roughly 6 to 12 cycle PCR used barcoded and J-beta primers. Using its own MiXCR run on the 5' RACE reads, TCRdb lists one record per CDR3 protein. The sample contains about 730,000 distinct CDR3 sequences, approximately 43% of which appear only once. Between the trimmed V and J ends, which lost 6 bases and 3 bases, there was a span of 10 bases. This CDR3 contains 13 residues. Germline CDR1 reads MNHEY; CDR2 reads SVGEGT. This sequence was found in a woman in her sixties or seventies in good health. J is TRBJ2-3 and V is TRBV6-2 or TRBV6-3; TRBD1 or TRBD2 may be the D gene (5 bases each). The sequenced sample consisted of blood. The CDR3 DNA sequence: TGTGCCAGCAGAGGGACGGGTACAGATACGCAGTATTTT. It yields the protein CASRGTGTDTQYF.